A single sample is the source of the 14 T cell receptor beta chains below, sequenced in a study of blood T cell repertoires in COVID-19. Measured with immunoSEQ multiplex PCR; TCRdb has only the in-frame clones, and not every one. The sample includes some 400,000 clones, around 87% seen only once; the top ten take 1% to 1.5%. Sequenced sample: PBMCs or T cells enriched from blood (not recorded which). Receptors were obtained from a man aged 25 to 40 who had recovered from COVID-19.

This clone occurred many times. The chain employs TRBV19 and TRBJ2-1, with a tentative D call TRBD2 (6 bases). Trimming pared 5 bases from V and 0 bases from J, leaving 17 bases between. From germline, CDR1 is LNHDA and CDR2 SQIVND (reference sequence). This CDR3 spans 17 amino acids. CDR3 in DNA: TGTGCCAGTAGTTCTAGAAAGGGACTGTCCTCCTACAATGAGCAGTTCTTC. Translation: CASSSRKGLSSYNEQFF.

The gene calls are TRBV27 and TRBJ2-7; D is ambiguous. This CDR3 contains 11 residues. CDR1 is MNHEY, CDR2 SMNVEV, per germline (reference sequence). V gave up 4 bases and J gave up 4 bases, with 5 bases separating them. The CDR3 here is CASSSHYEQYF. CDR3 in DNA: TGTGCCAGCAGTTCCCATTACGAGCAGTACTTC.

J is TRBJ2-6 and V is TRBV5-1, with D maybe TRBD2 (6 bases). The CDR3 extends over 17 amino acids. The ends were cut back, 4 bases at V and 6 bases at J, with 20 bases in the middle. Germline loops: CDR1 SGHRS, CDR2 YFSETQ. DNA for the CDR3: TGCGCCAGCAGCACCGGGACTGCAGGCCTCGAGGCCAACGTCCTGACTTTC. As protein: CASSTGTAGLEANVLTF.

This sequence joins TRBV3-1 (or the pseudogene TRBV3-2) and TRBJ1-2; D not certain. Trimming cost V 0 bases and J 4 bases, with 9 bases left between them. Germline V CDR1 and CDR2: LGHDT, YNNKEL (reference sequence). This CDR3 has 14 residues. Here the CDR3 reads CASSQDVSTYGYTF. The CDR3 coding sequence is TGTGCCAGCAGCCAAGATGTCAGTACCTATGGCTACACCTTC.

CDR3 in DNA: TGTGCCAGCAGCTTAGGTGACAGGGATAAAAACATTCAGTACTTC. Translating gives CASSLGDRDKNIQYF. The chain combines TRBV11-2 with TRBJ2-4; 7 bases agree with TRBD1. This CDR3 comprises 15 residues. Trimming cost V 1 base and J 4 bases; bases outside gene matches: 4. Germline loops: CDR1 SGHAT, CDR2 FQNNGV.

J is TRBJ1-6 and V is TRBV9; D is possibly TRBD1 (5 bases). With 2 bases removed from V and 8 bases from J, the gap between germline ends came to 11 bases. The CDR3 extends over 14 amino acids. Per the germline V gene, CDR1 is SGDLS and CDR2 is YYNGEE. The CDR3: CASSVLVRDSPLHF. The CDR3 DNA reads as TGTGCCAGCAGCGTCCTAGTCAGGGATTCACCCCTCCACTTT. The whole variable domain, filled in from reference TRBV9 and TRBJ1-6, reads DSGVTQTPKHLITATGQRVTLRCSPRSGDLSVYWYQQSLDQGLQFLIQYYNGEERAKGNILERFSAQQFPDLHSELNLSSLELGDSALYFCASSVLVRDSPLHFGNGTRLTVT.

The chain uses TRBV6-5 and TRBJ1-6, with a tentative D call TRBD1 (6 bases). Trimming pared 9 bases from V and 7 bases from J, leaving 13 bases between. The CDR3 length is 13 residues. Germline V gene sequence: CDR1 MNHEY, CDR2 SVGAGI. CDR3 sequence reads: CASRDTLNSPLHF. For the CDR3, the DNA is TGTGCCAGTCGGGACACCCTGAATTCACCCCTCCACTTT.

This chain uses TRBV5-1 with TRBJ2-1; 15 bases are shared with TRBD2. Losses at the gene ends were 4 bases for V and 10 bases for J; bases not matched to a gene: 3. The CDR3 contains 14 residues. Germline V lookup: CDR1 SGHRS, CDR2 YFSETQ. The CDR3 protein is CASSVGLAGGEQFF. CDR3 DNA: TGCGCCAGCAGCGTGGGACTAGCGGGGGGAGAGCAGTTCTTC.

This clone was seen only a few times. This rearrangement joins TRBV6-5 to TRBJ2-1; D is possibly TRBD1 (5 bases). The CDR3 runs 15 residues. CDR1 and CDR2 from the germline V gene are MNHEY and SVGAGI. V was trimmed by 7 bases and J by 1 base, leaving 14 bases between them. The CDR3 loop reads CASTRVPGSYNEQFF. Here the CDR3 DNA reads TGTGCCAGCACCCGAGTCCCAGGGTCCTACAATGAGCAGTTCTTC.

The chain joins TRBV7-9 to TRBJ1-1, with D perhaps TRBD1 (5 bases). Trimming removed 1 base at V and 4 bases at J, with 10 bases between. Germline loops: CDR1 SEHNR, CDR2 FQNEAQ (reference sequence). The CDR3 consists of 14 residues. CDR3 sequence (DNA): TGTGCCAGCAGCTTAGTTGTGCAGGGCACTGAAGCTTTCTTT. The encoded protein is CASSLVVQGTEAFF.

This clone was found once. This rearrangement joins TRBV19 to TRBJ1-2, with D unclear. Trimming shortened V by 6 bases and J by 5 bases, and 19 bases separated the two germline ends. The germline gives CDR1 LNHDA, CDR2 SQIVND (reference sequence). CDR3 size: 15 residues. CDR3 residues: CASRTRSGDDYGYTF. In DNA, the CDR3 is TGTGCCAGTAGAACTCGTTCAGGCGACGATTATGGCTACACCTTC.

V and J are TRBV5-6 and TRBJ1-1; 7 bases fit TRBD1. CDR1 and CDR2 from the germline V gene are SGHDT and YYEEEE. The CDR3 runs to 15 residues. J gave up 3 bases and V 4 bases, and 9 bases lay outside the gene matches. CDR3 bases: TGTGCCAGCAGCACCTGGACAGGCCAAGACACTGAAGCTTTCTTT. It translates to CASSTWTGQDTEAFF. Filled out from reference TRBV5-6 and TRBJ1-1, the complete variable domain reads DAGVTQSPTHLIKTRGQQVTLRCSPKSGHDTVSWYQQALGQGPQFIFQYYEEEERQRGNFPDRFSGHQFPNYSSELNVNALLLGDSALYLCASSTWTGQDTEAFFGQGTRLTVV.

About this clone itself: Other nucleotide sequences from this sample produce the same CDR3. The chain employs TRBV6-5 and TRBJ1-1; no clear D. The CDR3 is 13 residues long. The V gene's germline CDR1 is MNHEY and CDR2 SVGAGI. Deletions cut 2 bases from V and 1 base from J, with 5 bases between. The CDR3 here is CASSYRGNTEAFF. The CDR3, as DNA: TGTGCCAGCAGTTACCGGGGGAACACTGAAGCTTTCTTT.

The chain recombines TRBV18 with TRBJ2-7; a weak D match, TRBD1 (6 bases). Germline CDR1 reads KGHSH; CDR2 reads LQKENI. V dropped 2 bases and J dropped 5 bases, with 10 bases sitting between them. The CDR3 spans 13 residues. The CDR3 DNA follows: TGTGCCAGCTCACCAGGGGGCCAACACGAGCAGTACTTC. This gives the protein CASSPGGQHEQYF.